This T cell receptor beta chain came from a study of shared clonotypes between healthy human individuals. Background on the study: Three plates each covered CD4 naive and memory; CD8 naive two, CD8 memory one. Overall study results and limits: The researchers took only blood, and tissue repertoires probably look different. Donors were few, which limited the genetic and exposure-history diversity represented.

V lost 0 bases to trimming and J lost 5 bases; unmatched junction nucleotides: 4. This CDR3 has 14 amino acids. Germline V CDR1 and CDR2: SGDLS, YYNGEE. With regard to this clone: Its matching antigen is unknown.

The authors split each subset's genomic DNA evenly across several immunoSEQ plates. Sequencing used immunoSEQ multiplex PCR; TCRdb keeps in-frame clones, though not all of them. Among roughly 2.5 million clones, approximately 90% were seen once, and the ten largest hold over 0.12%. This chain uses TRBV9 with TRBJ1-2; 7 bases are shared with TRBD1. The sample was naive CD4+ T cells sorted from blood. Subset denoted: CD45RA+ positively selected. This TCR came from a man younger than 30 in good health. DNA for the CDR3: TGTGCCAGCAGCGTAGAAGGGGGCGCATATGGCTACACCTTC. Its translation is CASSVEGGAYGYTF. The whole variable domain, filled in from reference TRBV9 and TRBJ1-2, reads DSGVTQTPKHLITATGQRVTLRCSPRSGDLSVYWYQQSLDQGLQFLIQYYNGEERAKGNILERFSAQQFPDLHSELNLSSLELGDSALYFCASSVEGGAYGYTFGSGTRLTVV.